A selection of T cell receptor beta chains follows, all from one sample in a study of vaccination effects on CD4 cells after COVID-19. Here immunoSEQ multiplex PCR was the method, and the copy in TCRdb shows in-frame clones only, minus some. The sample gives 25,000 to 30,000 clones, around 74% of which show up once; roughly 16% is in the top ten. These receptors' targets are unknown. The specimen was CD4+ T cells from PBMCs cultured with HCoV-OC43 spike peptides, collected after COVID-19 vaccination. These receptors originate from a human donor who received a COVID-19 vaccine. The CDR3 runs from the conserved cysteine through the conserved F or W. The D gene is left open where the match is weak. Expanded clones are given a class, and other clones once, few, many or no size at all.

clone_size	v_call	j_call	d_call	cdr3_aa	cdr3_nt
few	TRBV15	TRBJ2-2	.	CATSRGFGWSGGGELFF	TGTGCCACCAGCAGAGGGTTTGGATGGAGTGGTGGCGGGGAGCTGTTTTTT
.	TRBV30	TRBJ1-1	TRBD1	CAWGQGGGLEAFF	TGTGCCTGGGGACAGGGGGGGGGTCTTGAAGCTTTCTTT
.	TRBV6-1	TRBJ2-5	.	CASSEYNRHQETQYF	TGTGCCAGCAGTGAATATAACAGGCACCAAGAGACCCAGTACTTC
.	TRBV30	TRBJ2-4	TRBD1	CAWSRQGAFQYF	TGTGCCTGGAGTCGACAGGGGGCTTTTCAGTACTTC
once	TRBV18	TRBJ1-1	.	CASSRGNTEAFF	TGTGCCAGCTCGAGGGGGAACACTGAAGCTTTCTTT
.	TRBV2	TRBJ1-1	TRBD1	CASAGLGGYEAFF	TGTGCCAGCGCAGGTCTAGGGGGCTATGAAGCTTTCTTT
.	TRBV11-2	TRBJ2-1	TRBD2	CASSQLAAAQFF	TGTGCCAGCAGCCAACTAGCGGCCGCGCAGTTCTTC
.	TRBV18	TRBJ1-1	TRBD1	CASSPGTGQVNTEAFF	TGTGCCAGCTCACCGGGGACAGGACAAGTTAACACTGAAGCTTTCTTT
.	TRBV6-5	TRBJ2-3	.	CASTDSVIYTDTQYF	TGTGCCTCCACGGACAGCGTAATATACACAGATACGCAGTATTTT
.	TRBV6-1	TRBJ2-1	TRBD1	CASSQGSTGWIGKQFF	TGTGCCAGCAGTCAAGGATCGACAGGGTGGATCGGGAAGCAGTTCTTC
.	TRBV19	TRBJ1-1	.	CASSFEGFGRAFF	TGTGCCAGTAGTTTTGAAGGATTTGGTAGGGCTTTCTTT
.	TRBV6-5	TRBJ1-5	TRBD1	CASSYGTGGDQPQHF	TGTGCCAGCAGTTACGGGACAGGGGGGGATCAGCCCCAGCATTTT
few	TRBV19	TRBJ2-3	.	CASIDLPTDTQYF	TGTGCCAGTATTGACCTACCGACAGATACGCAGTATTTT
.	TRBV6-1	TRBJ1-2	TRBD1	CASSEDRDYGYTF	TGTGCCAGCAGCGAAGACAGGGACTATGGCTACACCTTC
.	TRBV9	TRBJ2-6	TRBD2	CASSVGSLAGSSGANVLTF	TGTGCCAGCAGCGTAGGATCACTAGCGGGGAGCTCTGGGGCCAACGTCCTGACTTTC
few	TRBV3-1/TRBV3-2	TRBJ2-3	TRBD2	CASILAGGSNYTQYF	TGTGCCAGCATCCTAGCGGGGGGGAGCAATTATACGCAGTATTTT
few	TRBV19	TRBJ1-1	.	CASRLGTVLGEAFF	TGTGCCAGTAGATTAGGGACCGTCTTGGGTGAAGCTTTCTTT
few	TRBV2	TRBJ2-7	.	CASRGGGREQYF	TGTGCCAGCAGGGGTGGCGGACGCGAGCAGTACTTC
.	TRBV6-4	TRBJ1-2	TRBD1	CASSPTGVNYGYTF	TGTGCCAGCAGCCCAACAGGGGTTAACTATGGCTACACCTTC
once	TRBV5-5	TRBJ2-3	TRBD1	CASSLVMGQGTDTQYF	TGTGCCAGCAGCTTGGTGATGGGACAGGGGACAGATACGCAGTATTTT
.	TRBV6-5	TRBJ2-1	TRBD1	CASSRDRSYNEQFF	TGTGCCAGCAGCCGGGACAGGTCCTACAATGAGCAGTTCTTC
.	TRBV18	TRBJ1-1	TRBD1	CASSPRTGEGTEAFF	TGTGCCAGCTCACCAAGGACAGGGGAGGGAACTGAAGCTTTCTTT
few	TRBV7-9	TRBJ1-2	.	CASSSGQRYGYTF	TGTGCCAGCAGTTCTGGACAGCGCTATGGCTACACCTTC
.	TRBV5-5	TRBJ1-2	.	CASSLWAANYGYTF	TGTGCCAGCAGCTTGTGGGCAGCCAACTATGGCTACACCTTC
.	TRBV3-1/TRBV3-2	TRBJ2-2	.	CASSPDRTSGTGELFF	TGTGCCAGCAGCCCAGACCGGACCTCGGGGACCGGGGAGCTGTTTTTT
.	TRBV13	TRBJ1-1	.	CASSLAASTASFVIF	TGTGCCAGCAGCTTAGCGGCCAGCACCGCGAGTTTCGTCATCTTT
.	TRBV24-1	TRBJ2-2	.	CATCPSNTGELFF	TGTGCCACCTGTCCTTCGAACACCGGGGAGCTGTTTTTT
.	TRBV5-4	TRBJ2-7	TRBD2	CASSLTSGGSSYEQYF	TGTGCCAGCAGCTTGACTAGCGGGGGAAGCTCCTACGAGCAGTACTTC
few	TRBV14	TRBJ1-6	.	CASSLINSPLHF	TGTGCCAGCAGCCTAATTAATTCACCCCTCCACTTT
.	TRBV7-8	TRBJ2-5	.	CASSSDGRETQYF	TGTGCCAGCAGCTCCGACGGGCGCGAGACCCAGTACTTC
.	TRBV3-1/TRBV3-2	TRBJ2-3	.	CASSQGYNFILGRWTDTQYF	TGTGCCAGCAGCCAAGGTTATAATTTTATATTAGGGAGGTGGACAGATACGCAGTATTTT
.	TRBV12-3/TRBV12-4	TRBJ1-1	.	CASSRKFGAFF	TGTGCCAGCAGCAGGAAGTTTGGAGCTTTCTTT
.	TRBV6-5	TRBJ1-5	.	CASSYTGPPHQPQHF	TGTGCCAGCAGTTACACAGGTCCTCCTCATCAGCCCCAGCATTTT
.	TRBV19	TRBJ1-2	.	CASSIREGLLYGYTF	TGTGCCAGTAGTATAAGAGAGGGACTACTCTATGGCTACACCTTC
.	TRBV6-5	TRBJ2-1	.	CASTLRHRSDNEQFF	TGTGCCAGCACCCTTCGGCATCGGAGTGACAATGAGCAGTTCTTC
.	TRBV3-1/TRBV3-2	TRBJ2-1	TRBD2	CASSQESGAYGQFF	TGTGCCAGCAGCCAAGAAAGCGGGGCGTACGGGCAGTTCTTC
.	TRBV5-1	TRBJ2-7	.	CASSLVGGGYEQYF	TGCGCCAGCAGCTTGGTTGGAGGGGGCTACGAGCAGTACTTC
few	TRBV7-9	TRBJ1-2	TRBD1	CASSRGQETNGYTF	TGTGCCAGCAGCCGCGGACAGGAAACAAACGGCTACACCTTC
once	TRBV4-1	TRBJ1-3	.	CASSQRVLGGNTIYF	TGCGCCAGCAGCCAAAGGGTCCTTGGAGGAAACACCATATATTTT
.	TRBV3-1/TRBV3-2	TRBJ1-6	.	CASSQRVQNSPLHF	TGTGCCAGCAGCCAGAGAGTTCAGAATTCACCCCTCCACTTT
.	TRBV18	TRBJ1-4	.	CASSPRSGATNEKLFF	TGTGCCAGCTCACCACGGAGCGGCGCAACTAATGAAAAACTGTTTTTT
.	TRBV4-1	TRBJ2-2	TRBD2	CASSRIAGGENVGELFF	TGCGCCAGCAGCCGAATAGCGGGAGGGGAAAACGTCGGGGAGCTGTTTTTT
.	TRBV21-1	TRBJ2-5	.	CASSKGPDRDRDETQYF	TGTGCCAGCAGCAAAGGTCCCGACAGGGATAGGGATGAGACCCAGTACTTC
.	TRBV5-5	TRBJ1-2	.	CASSRGGYSDGYTF	TGTGCCAGCAGCCGAGGGGGGTACAGCGATGGCTACACCTTC
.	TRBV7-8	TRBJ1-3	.	CASSLATGNTIYF	TGTGCCAGCAGCTTAGCGACTGGAAACACCATATATTTT
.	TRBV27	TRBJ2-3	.	CASSLIPGGFSTDTQYF	TGTGCCAGCAGTTTAATTCCTGGTGGGTTTAGCACAGATACGCAGTATTTT
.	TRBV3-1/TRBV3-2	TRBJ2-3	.	CASSQGGSDTQYF	TGTGCCAGCAGCCAAGGGGGGTCTGATACGCAGTATTTT
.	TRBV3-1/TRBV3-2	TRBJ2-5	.	CASSQDSWSGGGETQYF	TGTGCCAGCAGCCAAGATAGTTGGAGTGGGGGCGGAGAGACCCAGTACTTC
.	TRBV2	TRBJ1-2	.	CASSALFNYGYTF	TGTGCCAGCAGTGCCCTCTTTAACTATGGCTACACCTTC
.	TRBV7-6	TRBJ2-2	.	CASSLFPKELFF	TGTGCCAGCAGCTTATTCCCCAAGGAGCTGTTTTTT
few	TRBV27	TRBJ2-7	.	CASRMVNSYEQYF	TGTGCCAGCAGGATGGTCAACTCCTACGAGCAGTACTTC
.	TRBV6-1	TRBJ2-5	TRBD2	CASSDRKLAQETQYF	TGTGCCAGCAGTGACCGGAAACTAGCGCAAGAGACCCAGTACTTC
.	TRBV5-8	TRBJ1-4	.	CASSLSVNRNEKLFF	TGTGCCAGCAGTTTGAGTGTAAATAGGAATGAAAAACTGTTTTTT
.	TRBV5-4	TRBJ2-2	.	CASSRRGYGMANTGELFF	TGTGCCAGCAGCCGCAGGGGCTACGGCATGGCGAACACCGGGGAGCTGTTTTTT
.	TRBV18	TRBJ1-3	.	CASSPIGNTIYF	TGTGCCAGCTCACCAATCGGAAACACCATATATTTT
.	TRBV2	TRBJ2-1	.	CASLDGGVPHKNEQFF	TGTGCCAGCTTAGATGGGGGCGTCCCTCACAAGAATGAGCAGTTCTTC
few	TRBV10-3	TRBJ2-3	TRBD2	CAISRDGLAATDTQYF	TGTGCCATCAGTCGGGATGGACTAGCGGCAACAGATACGCAGTATTTT
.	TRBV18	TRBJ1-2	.	CASSPSGFGYTF	TGTGCCAGCTCACCAAGCGGGTTCGGCTACACCTTC
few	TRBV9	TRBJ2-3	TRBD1	CASSVAGGLGDTQYF	TGTGCCAGCAGCGTAGCAGGGGGCCTGGGGGATACGCAGTATTTT